One and the same sample provided the 21 T cell receptor beta chains below, sequenced in a study of blood T cell repertoires in COVID-19. Sequenced by immunoSEQ multiplex PCR; TCRdb stores in-frame clones only, minus some. The sample consists of hundreds of thousands of clones, roughly 89% of them appearing once. The sample consisted of PBMCs or T cells enriched from blood (not recorded which). These receptors originate from a woman aged 30 to 39 who had recovered from COVID-19.

The CDR3 nucleotides are TGTGCCAGCAGACCGATTCCAGTTGCGGGAGGGCCAAACGAGCAGTACTTC. Protein sequence: CASRPIPVAGGPNEQYF. This chain connects TRBV7-9 to TRBJ2-7; 9 nucleotides line up with TRBD2. Germline loops: CDR1 SEHNR, CDR2 FQNEAQ (reference sequence). This CDR3 is built from 17 residues. V lost 6 bases, J lost 5 bases, and 17 bases stayed unmatched.

The chain carries TRBV6-2 or TRBV6-3 and TRBJ2-1; 10 positions match TRBD2. V trimming: 5 bases; J trimming: 2 bases; junction bases outside the gene matches: 6. Germline CDR1 and CDR2: MNHEY and SVGEGT. The CDR3 length is 16 residues. Written as DNA, the CDR3 is TGTGCCAGCAGTAATAGCGGGAGGCTGGCCTACAATGAGCAGTTCTTC. Its protein product is CASSNSGRLAYNEQFF.

This clone is a singleton in its sample. The chain recombines TRBV2 with TRBJ1-2; possible D gene TRBD1, 6 bases. The germline V gene encodes CDR1 SNHLY and CDR2 FYNNEI. The CDR3 length is 14 residues. Trimming cost V 3 bases and J 4 bases, with 12 bases left between them. The CDR3 nucleotides read TGTGCCAGCAGTGAGGCCGCCAGGGGCTATGGCTACACCTTC. Protein product: CASSEAARGYGYTF.

The chain couples TRBV9 to TRBJ2-3; TRBD2 matches at 10 bases. Trimming cost V 1 base and J 3 bases; bases outside gene matches: 5. Germline-derived CDR1 and CDR2 are SGDLS and YYNGEE. This CDR3 contains 16 residues. CDR3 residues: CASSVSSGRMTDTQYF. The DNA of the CDR3 is TGTGCCAGCAGCGTATCTAGCGGGAGAATGACAGATACGCAGTATTTT.

The V gene is TRBV24-1, the J gene TRBJ1-2, with 7 bases lining up with TRBD1. Germline V gene data show CDR1 as KGHDR and CDR2 as SFDVKD. The trim removed 0 bases at V and 11 bases at J, leaving 5 bases unmatched. The CDR3 totals 13 residues. As DNA, the CDR3 is TGTGCCACCAGTGATTTGCTGACAGGGTTGTACACCTTC. Its protein is CATSDLLTGLYTF.

The chain is built from TRBV28 and TRBJ2-3, with D perhaps matching TRBD2 (5 bases). Germline CDR1 is MDHEN and CDR2 is SYDVKM. Trimming shortened V by 5 bases and J by 3 bases, and 9 bases separated the two germline ends. This CDR3 contains 13 residues. CDR3 nucleotides: TGTGCCAGCAGTCCGCCGGGGACAGATACGCAGTATTTT. Translation gives CASSPPGTDTQYF. The full variable domain, in which reference TRBV28 and TRBJ2-3 provide the parts outside the CDR3, is DVKVTQSSRYLVKRTGEKVFLECVQDMDHENMFWYRQDPGLGLRLIYFSYDVKMKEKGDIPEGYSVSREKKERFSLILESASTNQTSMYLCASSPPGTDTQYFGPGTRLTVL.

Of note for this clone: Within the sample, other DNA sequences also encode this same CDR3. The V and J genes are TRBV7-8 and TRBJ1-1; 7 nucleotides align to TRBD1. With 5 bases clipped from V and 3 bases from J, the junction kept 3 bases outside the gene matches. Germline V gene lookup returns CDR1 SGHVS and CDR2 FQNEAQ. The CDR3 has 13 residues. The CDR3 DNA is TGTGCCAGCAGCAGACAGGGAGACACTGAAGCTTTCTTT. Residues: CASSRQGDTEAFF.

The chain carries TRBV23-1 and TRBJ1-1, with 9 bases aligning to TRBD1. TRBV23-1 is classed as an ORF, of uncertain function. The CDR3 totals 17 residues. V shed 0 bases and J 4 bases; nucleotides not matched to a gene: 9. CDR3: CASSQSVGTGFFTEAFF. The CDR3, as DNA: TGCGCCAGCAGTCAATCGGTCGGGACAGGGTTTTTCACTGAAGCTTTCTTT.

J is TRBJ2-1 and V is TRBV12-5; the D gene is possibly TRBD1 (5 bases). Between the trimmed V and J ends, which lost 0 bases and 2 bases, there was a span of 11 bases. The CDR3 loop spans 16 amino acids. Germline V CDR1 and CDR2: LGHNT, FRNRAP. The CDR3 nucleotides are TGTGCTAGTGGTTTGGTAAAGGGGATTGCCTACAATGAGCAGTTCTTC. As protein: CASGLVKGIAYNEQFF.

The chain is built from TRBV12-5 and TRBJ2-1, with D perhaps TRBD2 (5 bases). The CDR3 spans 12 residues. V lost 1 base, J lost 10 bases, and 8 bases lay in between. Germline CDR1 LGHNT, CDR2 FRNRAP. Here the CDR3 reads CASGLGAAEQFF. As DNA, the CDR3 is TGTGCTAGTGGTTTGGGAGCGGCAGAGCAGTTCTTC.

The rearrangement links TRBV7-2 to TRBJ1-4; D not certain. The CDR3 runs to 15 residues. V lost 1 base to trimming and J lost 7 bases, with 13 bases between them. CDR1 and CDR2 (germline): SGHTA, FQGNSA. The CDR3 reads CASSLVSAAAEKLFF. The DNA of the CDR3 is TGTGCCAGCAGCTTAGTTTCGGCGGCAGCTGAAAAACTGTTTTTT.

This chain uses TRBV6-5 with TRBJ1-3; 7 bases map to TRBD1. The germline gives CDR1 MNHEY, CDR2 SVGAGI. V was clipped by 0 bases and J by 0 bases; unmatched bases: 2. The CDR3 spans 16 residues. The CDR3 here is CASSYSTGSSGNTIYF. CDR3 in DNA: TGTGCCAGCAGTTACTCGACAGGGAGCTCTGGAAACACCATATATTTT.

The chain joins TRBV18 to TRBJ1-1; 9 bases match TRBD1. V lost 2 bases, J lost 5 bases, and 6 bases stayed unmatched. CDR1 and CDR2 (germline): KGHSH, LQKENI. The CDR3 is made up of 15 amino acids. CDR3 sequence: CASSPRTGDLTEAFF. The DNA of the CDR3 is TGTGCCAGCTCACCAAGGACAGGGGATTTAACTGAAGCTTTCTTT.

V and J are TRBV5-6 and TRBJ2-5, with D perhaps TRBD1 (6 bases). Germline CDR1 reads SGHDT; CDR2 reads YYEEEE. The CDR3 has 14 amino acids. V was cut by 0 bases and J by 5 bases, with 11 bases left in between. The CDR3 loop is CASSLAGHRETQYF. In DNA, the CDR3 is TGTGCCAGCAGCTTGGCGGGACATAGGGAGACCCAGTACTTC.

This clone was detected once. The chain combines TRBV10-3 with TRBJ1-3; D gene uncertain. The CDR3 spans 16 residues. V was clipped by 0 bases and J by 4 bases, with 13 bases between them. Germline CDR1 and CDR2: ENHRY and SYGVKD. This CDR3 is CAISESPRSSGNTIYF. The DNA for the CDR3 is TGTGCCATCAGTGAGTCTCCTAGGAGCTCCGGAAACACCATATATTTT.

This clone was observed a few times. The CDR3 sequence is CAWSIQGIGDYTF. The CDR3 DNA reads as TGTGCCTGGAGTATACAGGGGATTGGAGACTACACCTTC. The chain couples TRBV30 to TRBJ1-2; 7 positions match TRBD1. The V gene's germline CDR1 is GTSNPN and CDR2 SVGIG (reference sequence). This CDR3 has 13 amino acids. V shed 2 bases, J shed 10 bases, and the junction held 10 bases outside the gene matches.

CDR3 in amino acids: CASSPLITYEQYF. The CDR3 nucleotides are TGTGCCAGCAGTCCACTGATCACCTACGAGCAGTACTTC. The rearrangement links TRBV6-5 to TRBJ2-7; D ambiguous. Trimming stripped 5 bases from V and 2 bases from J, with 10 bases between. Germline CDR1 is MNHEY and CDR2 is SVGAGI. CDR3 length: 13 residues.

This chain uses TRBV7-9 with TRBJ1-2; D remains unclear. This CDR3 is built from 14 residues. Trimming took 1 base from V and 3 from J, leaving 9 bases between them. The germline V gene has CDR1 SEHNR and CDR2 FQNEAQ (reference sequence). As DNA, the CDR3 is TGTGCCAGCAGCTTAGGGTTAGGAGACTATGGCTACACCTTC. This translates into CASSLGLGDYGYTF.

This clone was seen only once. The chain joins TRBV30 to TRBJ1-1, with a weak D call TRBD1 (5 bases). CDR3 size: 16 residues. The V end lost 1 base, the J end lost 0 bases, and 15 bases lay between the germline ends. From germline, CDR1 is GTSNPN and CDR2 SVGIG (reference sequence). In nucleotides, the CDR3 is TGTGCCTGGAGTGATCTTAGACAGTTTATGAACACTGAAGCTTTCTTT. Amino acids: CAWSDLRQFMNTEAFF.

This clone came up once. The chain combines TRBV5-1 with TRBJ2-3; TRBD2 matches at 9 bases. CDR1 is SGHRS and CDR2 is YFSETQ in the germline V gene. The CDR3 covers 17 residues. Losses at the gene ends were 3 bases for V and 2 bases for J; bases not matched to a gene: 10. The CDR3 reads CASSSYRVAGDTDTQYF. The CDR3 DNA is TGCGCCAGCAGCTCCTATCGGGTAGCGGGAGACACAGATACGCAGTATTTT.

The chain recombines TRBV19 with TRBJ1-6, with 7 positions matching TRBD1. Germline V gene sequence: CDR1 LNHDA, CDR2 SQIVND (reference sequence). This CDR3 comprises 16 residues. Trimming removed 3 bases from V and 5 bases from J; junction bases left unmatched: 7. Here the CDR3 reads CASSISRGGNNSPLHF. In nucleotides, the CDR3 is TGTGCCAGTAGTATTAGCCGAGGGGGCAATAATTCACCCCTCCACTTT.